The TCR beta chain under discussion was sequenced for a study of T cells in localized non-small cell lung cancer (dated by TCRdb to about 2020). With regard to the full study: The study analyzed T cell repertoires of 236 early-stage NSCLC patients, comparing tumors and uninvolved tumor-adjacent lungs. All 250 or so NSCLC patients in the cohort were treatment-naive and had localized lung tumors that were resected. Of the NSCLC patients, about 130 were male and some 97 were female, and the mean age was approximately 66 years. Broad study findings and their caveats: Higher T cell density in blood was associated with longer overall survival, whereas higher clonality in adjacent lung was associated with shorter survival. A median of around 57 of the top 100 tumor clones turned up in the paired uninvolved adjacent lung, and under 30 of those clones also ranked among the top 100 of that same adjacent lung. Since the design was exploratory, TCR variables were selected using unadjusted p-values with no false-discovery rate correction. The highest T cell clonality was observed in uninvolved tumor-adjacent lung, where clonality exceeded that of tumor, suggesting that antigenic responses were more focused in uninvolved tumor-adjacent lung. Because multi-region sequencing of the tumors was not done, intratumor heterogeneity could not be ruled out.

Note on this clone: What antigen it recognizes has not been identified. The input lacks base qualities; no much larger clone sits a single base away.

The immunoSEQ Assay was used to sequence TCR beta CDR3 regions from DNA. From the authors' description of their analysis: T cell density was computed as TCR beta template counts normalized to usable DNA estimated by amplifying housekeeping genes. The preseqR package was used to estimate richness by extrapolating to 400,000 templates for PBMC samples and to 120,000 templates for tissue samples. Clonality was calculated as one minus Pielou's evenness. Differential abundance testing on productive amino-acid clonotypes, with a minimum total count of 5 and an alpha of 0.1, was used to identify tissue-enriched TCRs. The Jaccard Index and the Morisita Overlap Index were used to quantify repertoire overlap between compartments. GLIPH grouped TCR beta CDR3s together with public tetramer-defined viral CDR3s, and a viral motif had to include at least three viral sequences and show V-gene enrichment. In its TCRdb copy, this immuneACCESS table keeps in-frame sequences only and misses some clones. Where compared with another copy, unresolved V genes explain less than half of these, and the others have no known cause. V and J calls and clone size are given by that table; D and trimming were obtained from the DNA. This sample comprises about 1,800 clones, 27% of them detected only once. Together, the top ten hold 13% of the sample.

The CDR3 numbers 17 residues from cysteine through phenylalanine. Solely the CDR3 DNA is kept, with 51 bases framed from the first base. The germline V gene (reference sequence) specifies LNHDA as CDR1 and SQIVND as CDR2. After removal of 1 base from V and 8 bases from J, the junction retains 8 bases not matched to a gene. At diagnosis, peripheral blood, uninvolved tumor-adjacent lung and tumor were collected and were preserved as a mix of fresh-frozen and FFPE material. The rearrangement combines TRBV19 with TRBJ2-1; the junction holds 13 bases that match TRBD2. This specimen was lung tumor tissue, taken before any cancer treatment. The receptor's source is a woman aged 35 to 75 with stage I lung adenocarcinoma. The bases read TGTGCCAGTAGTATAGTCCCGACTAGCGGGGGGTTGTATGAGCAGTTCTTC. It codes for CASSIVPTSGGLYEQFF.